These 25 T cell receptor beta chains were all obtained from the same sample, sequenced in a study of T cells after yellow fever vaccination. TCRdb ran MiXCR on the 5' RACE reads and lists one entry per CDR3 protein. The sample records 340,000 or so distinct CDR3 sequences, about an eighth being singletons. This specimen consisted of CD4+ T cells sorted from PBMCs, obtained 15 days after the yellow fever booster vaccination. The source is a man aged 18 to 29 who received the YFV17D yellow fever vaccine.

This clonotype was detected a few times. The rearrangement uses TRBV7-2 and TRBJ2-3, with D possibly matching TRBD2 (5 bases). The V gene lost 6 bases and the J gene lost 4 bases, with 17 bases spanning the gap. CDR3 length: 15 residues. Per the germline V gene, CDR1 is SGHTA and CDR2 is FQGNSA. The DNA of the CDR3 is TGTGCCAGCAGGCCTTCCGGGAAGGCCCCAGATACGCAGTATTTT. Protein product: CASRPSGKAPDTQYF.

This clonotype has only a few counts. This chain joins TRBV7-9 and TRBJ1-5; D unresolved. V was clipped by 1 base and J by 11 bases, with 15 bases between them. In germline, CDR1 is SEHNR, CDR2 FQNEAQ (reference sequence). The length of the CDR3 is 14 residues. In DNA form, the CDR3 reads TGTGCCAGCAGCTTAGGAGGCGGCCCTTTGGCCCAGCATTTT. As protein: CASSLGGGPLAQHF. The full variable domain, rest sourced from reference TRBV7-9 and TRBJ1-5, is DTGVSQNPRHKITKRGQNVTFRCDPISEHNRLYWYRQTLGQGPEFLTYFQNEAQLEKSRLLSDRFSAERPKGSFSTLEIQRTEQGDSAMYLCASSLGGGPLAQHFGDGTRLSIL.

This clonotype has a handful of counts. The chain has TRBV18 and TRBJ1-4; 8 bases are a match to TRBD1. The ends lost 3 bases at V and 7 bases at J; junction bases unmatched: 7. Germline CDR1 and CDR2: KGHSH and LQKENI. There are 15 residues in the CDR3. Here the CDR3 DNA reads TGTGCCAGCTCACCGACAGGACAGGGCGGTGAAAAACTGTTTTTT. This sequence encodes CASSPTGQGGEKLFF.

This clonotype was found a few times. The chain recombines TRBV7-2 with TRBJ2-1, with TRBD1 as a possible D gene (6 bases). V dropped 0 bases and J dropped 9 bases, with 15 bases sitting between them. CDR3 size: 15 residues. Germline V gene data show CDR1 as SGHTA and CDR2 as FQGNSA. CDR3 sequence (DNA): TGTGCCAGCAGCTTAGCCCCAACAGGGACGTTTGAGCAGTTCTTC. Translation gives CASSLAPTGTFEQFF.

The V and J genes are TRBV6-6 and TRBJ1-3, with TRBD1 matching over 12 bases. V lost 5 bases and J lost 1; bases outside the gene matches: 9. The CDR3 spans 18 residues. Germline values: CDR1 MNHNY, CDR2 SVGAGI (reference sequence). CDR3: CASSPRDRGRGSGNTIYF. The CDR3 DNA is TGTGCCAGCAGTCCCCGGGACAGGGGGCGAGGGTCTGGAAACACCATATATTTT.

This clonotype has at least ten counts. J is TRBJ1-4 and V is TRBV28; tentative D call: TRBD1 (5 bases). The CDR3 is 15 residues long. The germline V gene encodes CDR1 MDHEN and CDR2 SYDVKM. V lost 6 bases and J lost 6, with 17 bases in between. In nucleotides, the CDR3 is TGTGCCAGCAGACCCCGGGGCGCGGGGGATGAAAAACTGTTTTTT. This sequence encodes CASRPRGAGDEKLFF.

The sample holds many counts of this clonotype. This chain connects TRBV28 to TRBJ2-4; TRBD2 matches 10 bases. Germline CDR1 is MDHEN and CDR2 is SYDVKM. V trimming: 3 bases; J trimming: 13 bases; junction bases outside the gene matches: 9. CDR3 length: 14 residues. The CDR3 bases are TGTGCCAGCAGTTTTTTAGCTAGCGGGGGACCGCAGTACTTC. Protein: CASSFLASGGPQYF. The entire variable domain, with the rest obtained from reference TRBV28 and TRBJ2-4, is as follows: DVKVTQSSRYLVKRTGEKVFLECVQDMDHENMFWYRQDPGLGLRLIYFSYDVKMKEKGDIPEGYSVSREKKERFSLILESASTNQTSMYLCASSFLASGGPQYFGAGTRLSVL.

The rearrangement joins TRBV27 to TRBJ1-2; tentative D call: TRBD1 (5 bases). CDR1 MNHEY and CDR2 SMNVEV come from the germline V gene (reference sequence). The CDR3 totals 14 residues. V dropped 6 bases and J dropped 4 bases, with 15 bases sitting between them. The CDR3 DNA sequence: TGTGCCAGCAGCCCTCTGGGAAGGGGCTATGGCTACACCTTC. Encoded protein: CASSPLGRGYGYTF.

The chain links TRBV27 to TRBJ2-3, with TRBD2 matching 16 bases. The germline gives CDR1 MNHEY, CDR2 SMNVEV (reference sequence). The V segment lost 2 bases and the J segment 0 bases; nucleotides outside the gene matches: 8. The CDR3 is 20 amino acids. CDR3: CASSLPGLAGGPASTDTQYF. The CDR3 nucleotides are TGTGCCAGCAGTTTACCGGGACTAGCGGGGGGGCCAGCGAGCACAGATACGCAGTATTTT.

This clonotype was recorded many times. CDR3 protein: CASSLAPGSPNEKLFF. For the CDR3, the DNA is TGTGCCAGCAGCTTGGCGCCCGGGTCGCCGAATGAAAAACTGTTTTTT. This chain joins TRBV5-6 and TRBJ1-4; D remains ambiguous. Trimming shortened V by 0 bases and J by 5 bases, and 14 bases separated the two germline ends. The CDR3 sequence is 16 residues long. Looked up from germline, CDR1 is SGHDT and CDR2 is YYEEEE.

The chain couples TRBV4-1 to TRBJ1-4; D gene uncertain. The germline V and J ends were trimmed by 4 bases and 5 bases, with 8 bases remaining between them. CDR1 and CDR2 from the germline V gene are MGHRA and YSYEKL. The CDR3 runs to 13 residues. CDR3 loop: CASSLKTNEKLFF. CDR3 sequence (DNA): TGCGCCAGCAGCCTGAAGACGAATGAAAAACTGTTTTTT.

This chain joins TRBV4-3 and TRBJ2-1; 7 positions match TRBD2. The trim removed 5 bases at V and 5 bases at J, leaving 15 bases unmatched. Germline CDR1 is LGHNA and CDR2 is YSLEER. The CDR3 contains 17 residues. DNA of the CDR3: TGCGCCAGCAGCTTTAGACGGGGAGCGGGGCCTGACAATGAGCAGTTCTTC. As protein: CASSFRRGAGPDNEQFF.

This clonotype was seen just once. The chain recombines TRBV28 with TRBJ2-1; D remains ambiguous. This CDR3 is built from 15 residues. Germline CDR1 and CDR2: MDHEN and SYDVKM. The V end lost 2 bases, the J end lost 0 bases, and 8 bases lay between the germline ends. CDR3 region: CASSLESFSYNEQFF. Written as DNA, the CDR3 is TGTGCCAGCAGTTTAGAGAGTTTCTCCTACAATGAGCAGTTCTTC.

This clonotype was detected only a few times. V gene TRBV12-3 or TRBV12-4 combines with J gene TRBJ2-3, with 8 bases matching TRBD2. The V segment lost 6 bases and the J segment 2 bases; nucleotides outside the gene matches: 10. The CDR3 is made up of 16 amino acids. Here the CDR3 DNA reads TGTGCCAGCAGCTCCTATAGCGGGGTTTTCACAGATACGCAGTATTTT. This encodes CASSSYSGVFTDTQYF.

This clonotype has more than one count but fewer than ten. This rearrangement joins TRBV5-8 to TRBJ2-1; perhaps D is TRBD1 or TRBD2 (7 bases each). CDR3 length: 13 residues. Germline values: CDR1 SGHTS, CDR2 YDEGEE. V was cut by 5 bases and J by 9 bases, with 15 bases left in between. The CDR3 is CASRGRGRIEQFF. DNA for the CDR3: TGTGCCAGCAGGGGGAGGGGGCGTATTGAGCAGTTCTTC.

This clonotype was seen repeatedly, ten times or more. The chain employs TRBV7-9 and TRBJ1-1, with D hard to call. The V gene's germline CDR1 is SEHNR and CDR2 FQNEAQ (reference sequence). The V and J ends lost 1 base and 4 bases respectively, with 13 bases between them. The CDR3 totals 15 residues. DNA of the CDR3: TGTGCCAGCAGCTTAGTGTCCGGGAGTACCACTGAAGCTTTCTTT. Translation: CASSLVSGSTTEAFF.

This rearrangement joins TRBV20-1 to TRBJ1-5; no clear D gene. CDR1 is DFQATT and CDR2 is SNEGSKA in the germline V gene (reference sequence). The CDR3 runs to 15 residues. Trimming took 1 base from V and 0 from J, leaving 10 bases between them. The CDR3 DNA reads TGCAGTGCTAGAGGAGACTGGTATAGCAATCAGCCCCAGCATTTT. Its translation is CSARGDWYSNQPQHF.

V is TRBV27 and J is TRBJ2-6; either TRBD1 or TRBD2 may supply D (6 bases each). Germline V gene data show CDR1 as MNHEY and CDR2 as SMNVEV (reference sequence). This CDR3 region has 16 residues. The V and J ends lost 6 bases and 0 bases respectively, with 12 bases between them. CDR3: CASRPGAFSGANVLTF. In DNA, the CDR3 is TGTGCCAGCAGGCCGGGGGCCTTCTCTGGGGCCAACGTCCTGACTTTC.

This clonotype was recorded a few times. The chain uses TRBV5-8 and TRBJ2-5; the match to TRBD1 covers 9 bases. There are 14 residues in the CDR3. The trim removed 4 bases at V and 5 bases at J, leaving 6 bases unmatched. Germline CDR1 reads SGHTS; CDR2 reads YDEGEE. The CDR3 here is CASSRTGGSETQYF. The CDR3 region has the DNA TGTGCCAGCAGCCGCACAGGGGGCTCGGAGACCCAGTACTTC.

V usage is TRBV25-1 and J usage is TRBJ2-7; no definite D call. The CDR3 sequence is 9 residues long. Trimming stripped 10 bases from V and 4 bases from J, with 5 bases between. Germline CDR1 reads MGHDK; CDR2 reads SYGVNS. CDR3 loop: CANLYEQYF. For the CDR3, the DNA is TGTGCCAACCTTTACGAGCAGTACTTC.

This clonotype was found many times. The CDR3 sequence is CASSWPGQGINEQFF. In nucleotides, the CDR3 is TGTGCCAGCAGTTGGCCGGGACAGGGAATAAATGAGCAGTTCTTC. The chain employs TRBV6-6 and TRBJ2-1; 9 bases are shared with TRBD1. Per germline, CDR1 MNHNY and CDR2 SVGAGI (reference sequence). After removal of 4 bases from V and 7 bases from J, the junction contained 8 bases not matched to a gene. This CDR3 is 15 amino acids long.

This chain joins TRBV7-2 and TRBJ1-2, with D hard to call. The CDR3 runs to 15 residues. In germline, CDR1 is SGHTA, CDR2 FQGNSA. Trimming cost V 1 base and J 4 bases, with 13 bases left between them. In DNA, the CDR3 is TGTGCCAGCAGCTTAGACTTCCAGGCAATCTATGGCTACACCTTC. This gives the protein CASSLDFQAIYGYTF.

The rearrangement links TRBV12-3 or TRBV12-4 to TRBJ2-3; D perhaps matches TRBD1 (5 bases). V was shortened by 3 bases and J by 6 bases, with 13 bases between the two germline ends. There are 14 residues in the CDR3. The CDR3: CASSFGALLDTQYF. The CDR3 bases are TGTGCCAGCAGTTTTGGGGCGCTTTTGGATACGCAGTATTTT.

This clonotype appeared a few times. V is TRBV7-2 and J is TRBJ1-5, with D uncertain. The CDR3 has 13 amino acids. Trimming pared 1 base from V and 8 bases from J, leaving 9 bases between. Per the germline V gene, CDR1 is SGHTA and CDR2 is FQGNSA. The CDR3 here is CASSLGSREPQHF. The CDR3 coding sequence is TGTGCCAGCAGCTTAGGGAGCCGCGAGCCCCAGCATTTT.

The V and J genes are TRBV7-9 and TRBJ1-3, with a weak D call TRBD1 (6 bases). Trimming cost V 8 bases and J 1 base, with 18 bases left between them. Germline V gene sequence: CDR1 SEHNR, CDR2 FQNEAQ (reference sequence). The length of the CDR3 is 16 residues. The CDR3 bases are TGTGCCAGCCTGGAGGCGACAGGCCTATCTGGAAACACCATATATTTT. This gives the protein CASLEATGLSGNTIYF. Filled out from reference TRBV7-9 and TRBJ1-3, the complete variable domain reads DTGVSQNPRHKITKRGQNVTFRCDPISEHNRLYWYRQTLGQGPEFLTYFQNEAQLEKSRLLSDRFSAERPKGSFSTLEIQRTEQGDSAMYLCASLEATGLSGNTIYFGEGSWLTVV.